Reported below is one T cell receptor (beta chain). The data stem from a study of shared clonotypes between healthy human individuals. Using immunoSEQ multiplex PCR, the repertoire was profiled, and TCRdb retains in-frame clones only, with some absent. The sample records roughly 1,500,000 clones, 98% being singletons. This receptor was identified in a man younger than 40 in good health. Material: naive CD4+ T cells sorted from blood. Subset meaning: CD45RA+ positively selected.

Here the CDR3 reads CASSFRDRVGVYEQYF. The CDR3 coding sequence is TGTGCCAGCAGTTTCCGTGACAGGGTTGGTGTCTACGAGCAGTACTTC. The V and J genes are TRBV6-6 and TRBJ2-7; 7 bases line up with TRBD1. Germline V gives CDR1 MNHNY, CDR2 SVGAGI (reference sequence). V gave up 4 bases and J gave up 3 bases; unmatched junction bases: 12. The CDR3 is 16 amino acids.